These T cell receptor beta chains were read from a single sample in a study of cytomegalovirus exposure and HLA in healthy donors. Produced via immunoSEQ multiplex PCR; TCRdb's table is partial and in-frame only. The top ten clones hold approximately 2.6% of a sample with 100,000 to 140,000 clones, 82% of them seen once. Sequences were obtained from PBMCs. Source of these receptors: a young man in good health and CMV-seropositive. Both conserved end residues are part of each CDR3. The order of the fields is V gene, J gene, CDR3 protein.

TRBV6-5	TRBJ2-2	CASREEHTGELFF
TRBV5-6	TRBJ1-4	CASSLGTGNEKLFF
TRBV19	TRBJ1-3	CASTPEGVLISGNTIYF
TRBV11-3	TRBJ2-1	CASSSTSGGYSEQFF
TRBV27	TRBJ1-6	CASSLSRGQGRSPLHF
TRBV18	TRBJ2-7	CASSPTGGSYEQYF
TRBV11-3	TRBJ1-6	CASSPRPGSNSPLHF
TRBV10-3	TRBJ2-5	CAISVGLAGVGETQYF
TRBV5-8	TRBJ2-1	CASSWTGYNEQFF
TRBV21-1	TRBJ1-1	CASREEPPRNTEAFF
TRBV2	TRBJ2-7	CASRGQEPYEQYF
TRBV6-5	TRBJ2-5	CASIPTPDRGQTQYF
TRBV4-1	TRBJ2-7	CASSQGGSNYEQYF
TRBV7-9	TRBJ1-2	CSSSFTKPGQAEFGYTF
TRBV6-5	TRBJ2-5	CASSYSQRGRGTQYF
TRBV6-6	TRBJ1-5	CASTPGLGGNQPQHF
TRBV11-2	TRBJ1-4	CASSFFGGANEKLFF
TRBV15	TRBJ1-1	CATSRVGRGALAFF
TRBV18	TRBJ1-6	CASSPAGAGDSPLHF
TRBV27	TRBJ2-1	CASSRGQLSSYNEQFF
TRBV6-5	TRBJ2-3	CASSYSNSGDTDTQYF
TRBV7-9	TRBJ1-4	CTSSHTTGGGSEKLFF
TRBV21-1	TRBJ1-1	CASSSWDRYLMNTEAFF
TRBV6-1	TRBJ1-2	CASSADKNLPQDGYTF
TRBV7-6	TRBJ1-6	CASSESGSPLHF
TRBV28	TRBJ1-2	CASRPGQYYGYTF
TRBV2	TRBJ2-7	CASSPGQGTYEQYF
TRBV7-9	TRBJ2-7	CSSSSHAYEQYF
TRBV5-4	TRBJ1-1	CASRGVSTEAFF
TRBV27	TRBJ2-3	CASSPTPSGGATDTQYF
TRBV11-2	TRBJ2-3	CASSLGLLAGGRSTDTQYF
TRBV19	TRBJ2-5	CASSNQGQGKTQYF
TRBV19	TRBJ1-1	CASSRPGQGSTEAFF
TRBV27	TRBJ2-7	CASSGTGEAEQYF
TRBV5-4	-	CASSKGTGASYEQYF
TRBV10-3	TRBJ2-7	CAISVQGRKSYEQYF
TRBV5-1	TRBJ2-4	CASSRDRGLSVDIQYF
TRBV7-9	TRBJ1-4	CASSQGLFGSLDEKLFF